This T cell receptor (beta chain) was sequenced during a study of T cell responses to AZD1222 COVID-19 vaccine. This table comes from immunoSEQ multiplex PCR, and its TCRdb copy is limited to in-frame clones, with some not included. In the table there are 150,000 to 200,000 clones, approximately 94% of which are singletons. V gave up 6 bases and J gave up 1 base, with 16 bases separating them. The CDR3 extends over 16 amino acids. CDR1 and CDR2 from the germline V gene are ENHRY and SYGVKD. J is TRBJ2-1 and V is TRBV10-3; TRBD1 might be the D (6 bases). This clonotype originated in an adult who received the AZD1222 COVID-19 vaccine. The sample here was peripheral blood, taken 28 days after the second AZD1222 dose. CDR3: CAIRGDGGTSYNEQFF. The CDR3 DNA reads TGTGCCATCAGGGGGGATGGGGGCACGTCCTACAATGAGCAGTTCTTC.